What follows are 21 T cell receptor beta chains derived from one specimen sequenced in a study of blood T cell repertoires in COVID-19. Clones were sequenced by immunoSEQ multiplex PCR, and TCRdb holds only the in-frame ones, with some missing. Of just over 650,000 clones listed, 80% to 90% are singletons. The sequenced sample was peripheral blood. The receptors come from a woman between 18 and 29 years old with acute or convalescent COVID-19.

This chain joins TRBV11-2 and TRBJ1-6; 7 nucleotides align to TRBD1. V gave up 5 bases and J gave up 3 bases; unmatched junction bases: 4. This CDR3 spans 15 amino acids. Germline CDR1 SGHAT, CDR2 FQNNGV. The CDR3 DNA is TGTGCCAGCAGCCCGGGACAGCACTATAATTCACCCCTCCACTTT. This encodes CASSPGQHYNSPLHF.

This chain uses TRBV19 with TRBJ1-4, with D possibly being TRBD1 (6 bases). V was trimmed by 5 bases and J by 1 base, leaving 14 bases between them. The length of the CDR3 is 16 residues. Per the germline V gene, CDR1 is LNHDA and CDR2 is SQIVND (reference sequence). This chain's CDR3 is CASSYRDIGTNEKLFF. In DNA form, the CDR3 reads TGTGCCAGTAGTTACAGGGACATAGGAACTAATGAAAAACTGTTTTTT. The complete variable domain, with remaining parts taken from reference TRBV19 and TRBJ1-4, reads DGGITQSPKYLFRKEGQNVTLSCEQNLNHDAMYWYRQDPGQGLRLIYYSQIVNDFQKGDIAEGYSVSREKKESFPLTVTSAQKNPTAFYLCASSYRDIGTNEKLFFGSGTQLSVL.

The V gene is TRBV5-1, the J gene TRBJ2-5; D unclear. Germline CDR1 reads SGHRS; CDR2 reads YFSETQ. V lost 4 bases and J lost 5, with 12 bases in between. The CDR3 length is 13 residues. CDR3 DNA: TGCGCCAGCAGCCTCCCGTCTTTGGAGACCCAGTACTTC. Amino acid sequence: CASSLPSLETQYF.

The chain carries TRBV5-1 and TRBJ2-5; 9 bases line up with TRBD1. There are 15 residues in the CDR3. Looked up from germline, CDR1 is SGHRS and CDR2 is YFSETQ. Losses at the gene ends were 0 bases for V and 4 bases for J; bases not matched to a gene: 4. The CDR3, as DNA: TGCGCCAGCAGCTTGGTTGGACAGGGGTCAGAGACCCAGTACTTC. This sequence encodes CASSLVGQGSETQYF.

V and J are TRBV7-2 and TRBJ2-4, with 8 nucleotides matching TRBD2. Germline CDR1 SGHTA, CDR2 FQGNSA. V lost 4 bases to trimming and J lost 1 base; unmatched junction nucleotides: 3. The CDR3 consists of 15 residues. The CDR3 loop is CASSYPGGAKNIQYF. CDR3 bases: TGTGCCAGCAGCTACCCGGGGGGGGCCAAAAACATTCAGTACTTC.

The CDR3 is CASRPLVGDFTDTQYF. The DNA for the CDR3 is TGTGCCAGCAGACCCCTTGTCGGGGATTTCACAGATACGCAGTATTTT. V and J are TRBV28 and TRBJ2-3; the D gene is possibly TRBD2 (5 bases). The CDR3 covers 16 residues. Germline values: CDR1 MDHEN, CDR2 SYDVKM. V lost 6 bases, J lost 2 bases, and 18 bases lay in between.

This chain uses TRBV5-4 with TRBJ1-2, with 9 bases fitting TRBD1. This CDR3 has 14 residues. CDR1 is SGHNT, CDR2 YYREEE, per germline (reference sequence). The J segment lost 7 bases and the V segment lost 2 bases, leaving 6 bases of the junction unmatched. CDR3 nucleotide sequence: TGTGCCAGCAGCTTTGAGACAGGGGGGTCTGGCTACACCTTC. Protein product: CASSFETGGSGYTF. Full variable domain (missing parts from reference TRBV5-4 and TRBJ1-2): ETGVTQSPTHLIKTRGQQVTLRCSSQSGHNTVSWYQQALGQGPQFIFQYYREEENGRGNFPPRFSGLQFPNYSSELNVNALELDDSALYLCASSFETGGSGYTFGSGTRLTVV.

This sequence joins TRBV3-1 (or the pseudogene TRBV3-2) and TRBJ1-1; tentative D call: TRBD1 (6 bases). Germline CDR1 reads LGHDT; CDR2 reads YNNKEL (reference sequence). CDR3 length: 14 residues. The V and J ends lost 1 base and 4 bases respectively, with 10 bases between them. The CDR3 DNA is TGTGCCAGCAGCCAAGCAGAGGGGGTCACTGAAGCTTTCTTT. The encoded protein is CASSQAEGVTEAFF.

The V and J genes are TRBV2 and TRBJ1-1; weak D call: TRBD1 (5 bases). The CDR3 runs to 14 residues. Germline CDR1 reads SNHLY; CDR2 reads FYNNEI. V was shortened by 4 bases and J by 2 bases, with 11 bases between the two germline ends. This CDR3 reads CASSVARANTEAFF. Here the CDR3 DNA reads TGTGCCAGCAGTGTCGCCAGGGCTAACACTGAAGCTTTCTTT. Drawing the rest from reference TRBV2 and TRBJ1-1, the complete variable domain is EPEVTQTPSHQVTQMGQEVILRCVPISNHLYFYWYRQILGQKVEFLVSFYNNEISEKSEIFDDQFSVERPDGSNFTLKIRSTKLEDSAMYFCASSVARANTEAFFGQGTRLTVV.

This chain connects TRBV30 to TRBJ2-7, with TRBD2 as a possible D gene (5 bases). From germline, CDR1 is GTSNPN and CDR2 SVGIG (reference sequence). V gave up 1 base and J gave up 6 bases, with 10 bases separating them. There are 12 residues in the CDR3. The DNA for the CDR3 is TGTGCCTGGAGTGCTGGAGGTGGCGAGCAGTACTTC. Residues: CAWSAGGGEQYF. The whole variable domain, filled in from reference TRBV30 and TRBJ2-7, reads SQTIHQWPATLVQPVGSPLSLECTVEGTSNPNLYWYRQAAGRGLQLLFYSVGIGQISSEVPQNLSASRPQDRQFILSSKKLLLSDSGFYLCAWSAGGGEQYFGPGTRLTVT.

The chain links TRBV27 to TRBJ1-1; 8 nucleotides match TRBD1. The CDR3 runs 16 residues. V was pared by 6 bases and J by 8 bases, with 17 bases of the junction left unmatched. Per germline, CDR1 MNHEY and CDR2 SMNVEV (reference sequence). The chain's CDR3 is CASSPDRVHLNVEAFF. CDR3 DNA sequence: TGTGCCAGCAGCCCGGACAGGGTACACCTGAACGTGGAAGCTTTCTTT.

The V call is TRBV5-1, the J call TRBJ2-4, with D possibly being TRBD2 (7 bases). This CDR3 comprises 18 residues. V was shortened by 1 base and J by 7 bases, with 24 bases between the two germline ends. Per the germline V gene, CDR1 is SGHRS and CDR2 is YFSETQ. CDR3 amino acids: CASSLQWGGEGRRNIQYF. CDR3 in DNA: TGCGCCAGCAGCTTGCAGTGGGGGGGCGAGGGTAGAAGGAACATTCAGTACTTC.

This chain connects TRBV11-2 to TRBJ1-2; 7 positions agree with TRBD1. This CDR3 has 15 amino acids. In germline, CDR1 is SGHAT, CDR2 FQNNGV. With V trimmed by 5 bases and J by 4 bases, 10 bases remained unmatched. CDR3 DNA sequence: TGTGCCAGCAGCCGGATGGACAGGTCTTTCTATGGCTACACCTTC. Its translation: CASSRMDRSFYGYTF.

The V and J genes are TRBV9 and TRBJ2-2; 13 bases line up with TRBD2. This CDR3 has 17 amino acids. The junction had 7 bases not matched to a gene; V was cut back by 2 bases and J by 6 bases. Looked up from germline, CDR1 is SGDLS and CDR2 is YYNGEE. The CDR3 spells CASSVEGLAGISGELFF. CDR3 in DNA: TGTGCCAGCAGCGTCGAGGGACTAGCGGGGATATCCGGGGAGCTGTTTTTT.

This chain joins TRBV3-1 (or the pseudogene TRBV3-2) and TRBJ2-1, with 12 bases matching TRBD2. V lost 4 bases to trimming and J lost 5 bases; unmatched junction nucleotides: 9. The CDR3 has 17 amino acids. The germline V gene has CDR1 LGHDT and CDR2 YNNKEL (reference sequence). This CDR3 reads CASSLGNLAGGDNEQFF. In nucleotides, the CDR3 is TGTGCCAGCAGCCTAGGAAATCTAGCGGGGGGGGACAATGAGCAGTTCTTC.

The chain joins TRBV9 to TRBJ2-2; TRBD2 is a possible D gene (5 bases). This CDR3 is 14 amino acids long. The V and J ends lost 4 bases and 1 base respectively, with 8 bases between them. The V gene's germline CDR1 is SGDLS and CDR2 YYNGEE. The CDR3 DNA is TGTGCCAGCAGCCGCGGGCGGAACACCGGGGAGCTGTTTTTT. Its protein is CASSRGRNTGELFF.

This clone occurred a few times. Within the sample, other DNA sequences also encode this same CDR3. V and J are TRBV5-1 and TRBJ2-7, with 7 bases that match TRBD1. Germline assignment: CDR1 SGHRS and CDR2 YFSETQ. The J segment lost 3 bases and the V segment lost 1 base, leaving 1 base of the junction unmatched. The CDR3 is 13 amino acids. DNA for the CDR3: TGCGCCAGCAGCTTGTGGACAGGCTACGAGCAGTACTTC. Amino acid sequence: CASSLWTGYEQYF.

This chain uses TRBV6-2 or TRBV6-3 with TRBJ1-5; 7 nucleotides align to TRBD1. Trimming at V came to 6 bases and at J to 5 bases, leaving 10 bases not matched to a gene. CDR1 and CDR2 (germline): MNHEY, SVGEGT. The CDR3 spans 15 residues. CDR3 coding DNA: TGTGCCAGCAGCCGAAGCCGGACAGGTTATCAGCCCCAGCATTTT. Translating gives CASSRSRTGYQPQHF.

The chain recombines TRBV30 with TRBJ2-5; 15 bases map to TRBD2. Per germline, CDR1 GTSNPN and CDR2 SVGIG (reference sequence). The junction had 5 bases not matched to a gene; V was cut back by 3 bases and J by 3 bases. This CDR3 spans 16 amino acids. The CDR3 here is CAWSPRTSGGEETQYF. CDR3 sequence (DNA): TGTGCCTGGAGCCCCCGGACTAGCGGGGGGGAAGAGACCCAGTACTTC. Looking up the rest from reference TRBV30 and TRBJ2-5 gives the full variable domain: SQTIHQWPATLVQPVGSPLSLECTVEGTSNPNLYWYRQAAGRGLQLLFYSVGIGQISSEVPQNLSASRPQDRQFILSSKKLLLSDSGFYLCAWSPRTSGGEETQYFGPGTRLLVL.

This chain links TRBV2 with TRBJ1-4, with 11 nucleotides matching TRBD1. Germline V gives CDR1 SNHLY, CDR2 FYNNEI. The CDR3 is made up of 15 amino acids. Losses at the gene ends were 6 bases for V and 10 bases for J; bases not matched to a gene: 10. The CDR3 protein is CASSGTGGREGKLFF. CDR3 sequence (DNA): TGTGCCAGCAGCGGGACAGGGGGACGGGAGGGAAAACTGTTTTTT.

This chain links TRBV7-2 with TRBJ1-2, with 7 bases identical to TRBD1. The CDR3 is 14 residues long. V shed 3 bases and J 5 bases; nucleotides not matched to a gene: 6. Germline V lookup: CDR1 SGHTA, CDR2 FQGNSA. In DNA, the CDR3 is TGTGCCAGCAGCTTCGGGGACAGCCGTTATGGCTACACCTTC. It encodes CASSFGDSRYGYTF.